This TCR beta chain is from a study of cytomegalovirus exposure and HLA in healthy donors. Donors showed nominal health when sampled, although they likely had unrecorded immune exposures. With 60 Vbeta and 13 Jbeta primers, the PCR was carried out. Libraries were prepared by immunoSEQ multiplex PCR; TCRdb keeps only in-frame clonotypes and omits some of them. The sample contains 100,000 to 150,000 clones, 70% to 85% of which appear only once. CDR1 is SGDLS, CDR2 YYNGEE, per germline. The CDR3 sequence is 13 residues long. Trimming removed 0 bases from V and 5 bases from J, with 8 bases in between. The chain recombines TRBV9 with TRBJ1-1; TRBD1 is a possible D gene (6 bases). The material sequenced was PBMCs. The sequence came from a boy aged 2 to 10 in good health and CMV-seronegative. CDR3 nucleotide sequence: TGTGCCAGCAGCGTAGAGCAGGGGACTGAAGCTTTCTTT. Translating it yields CASSVEQGTEAFF.